In its sample, the clone carrying this TCR beta chain was seen a few times. This entry belongs to a study of cytomegalovirus exposure and HLA in healthy donors. V gave up 0 bases and J gave up 1 base, with 6 bases separating them. The CDR3 is 14 amino acids. Germline V gives CDR1 MNHNY, CDR2 SVGAGI (reference sequence). 60 Vbeta and 13 Jbeta primers were used in PCR. Data came from immunoSEQ multiplex PCR; TCRdb stores just in-frame clones and leaves some out. The sample has over 150,000 clones, less than 90% seen once; the top ten hold about 0.24%. V is TRBV6-6 and J is TRBJ1-2; D call uncertain. The sample was PBMCs. The clonotype comes from a girl in the first two years of life in good health and CMV-seronegative. The CDR3 DNA is TGTGCCAGCAGTTACTCGAGCTATAACTATGGCTACACCTTC. It encodes CASSYSSYNYGYTF.